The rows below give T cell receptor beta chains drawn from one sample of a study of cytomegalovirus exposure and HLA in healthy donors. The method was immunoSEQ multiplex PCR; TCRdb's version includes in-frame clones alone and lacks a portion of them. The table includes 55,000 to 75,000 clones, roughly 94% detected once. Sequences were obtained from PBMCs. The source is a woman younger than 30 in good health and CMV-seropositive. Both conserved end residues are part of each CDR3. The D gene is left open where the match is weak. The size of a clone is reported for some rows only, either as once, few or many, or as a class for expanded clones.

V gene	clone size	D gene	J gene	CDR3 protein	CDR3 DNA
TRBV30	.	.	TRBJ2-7	CAWSESWRGTSYEQYF	TGTGCCTGGAGTGAGTCTTGGCGGGGAACCTCCTACGAGCAGTACTTC
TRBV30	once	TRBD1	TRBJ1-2	CAWTGPGGGYTF	TGTGCCTGGACGGGACCAGGGGGAGGCTACACCTTC
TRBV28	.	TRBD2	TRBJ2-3	CASSSRTSGGRTDTQYF	TGTGCCAGCAGTTCAAGAACTAGCGGAGGCCGCACAGATACGCAGTATTTT
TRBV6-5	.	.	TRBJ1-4	CASSYSWAIGEKLFF	TGTGCCAGCAGTTACTCGTGGGCTATAGGTGAAAAACTGTTTTTT
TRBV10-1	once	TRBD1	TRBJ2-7	CASSDPGQPYEQYF	TGCGCCAGCAGTGACCCGGGACAGCCCTACGAGCAGTACTTC
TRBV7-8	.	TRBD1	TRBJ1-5	CASSQGQGWNQPQHF	TGTGCCAGCAGCCAAGGACAGGGTTGGAATCAGCCCCAGCATTTT
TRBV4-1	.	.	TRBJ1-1	CASSQDSPGVSFF	TGCGCCAGCAGCCAAGATAGCCCGGGGGTATCTTTCTTT
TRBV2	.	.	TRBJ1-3	CASPEDSGNTIYF	TGTGCCAGCCCGGAGGACTCTGGAAACACCATATATTTT
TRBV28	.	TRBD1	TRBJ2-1	CASSLLSGGSYNEQFF	TGTGCCAGCAGTTTATTGTCAGGGGGATCCTACAATGAGCAGTTCTTC
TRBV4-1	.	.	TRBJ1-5	CASSHPVRGKMIIPQHF	TGCGCCAGCAGCCACCCAGTTAGGGGGAAGATGATCATCCCCCAGCATTTT
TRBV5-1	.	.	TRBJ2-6	CASSWLGDTTGANVLTF	TGCGCCAGCAGCTGGTTGGGAGACACTACTGGGGCCAACGTCCTGACTTTC
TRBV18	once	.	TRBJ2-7	CASSPTRDTLGEQYF	TGTGCCAGCTCACCAACTCGGGACACCTTGGGCGAGCAGTACTTC
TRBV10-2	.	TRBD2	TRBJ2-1	CASSESLAGGRGNEQFF	TGCGCCAGCAGTGAGTCATTAGCGGGAGGGAGAGGGAATGAGCAGTTCTTC
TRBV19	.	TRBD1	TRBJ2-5	CASRPGGGKTQYF	TGTGCCAGTAGGCCAGGGGGCGGGAAGACCCAGTACTTC
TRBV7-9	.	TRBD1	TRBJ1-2	CASSSYRGIYGYTF	TGTGCCAGCAGCTCTTACAGGGGGATCTATGGCTACACCTTC
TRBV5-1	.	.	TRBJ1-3	CASSLGGSSGNTIYF	TGCGCCAGCAGCTTGGGCGGGAGCTCTGGAAACACCATATATTTT
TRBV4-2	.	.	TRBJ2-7	CASSQDREQYF	TGTGCCAGCAGCCAAGATCGGGAGCAGTACTTC
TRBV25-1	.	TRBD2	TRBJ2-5	CASSLAGLETQYF	TGTGCCAGCAGCCTAGCGGGACTGGAGACCCAGTACTTC
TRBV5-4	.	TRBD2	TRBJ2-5	CASSPGGGLGETQYF	TGTGCCAGCAGCCCCGGGGGGGGACTCGGAGAGACCCAGTACTTC
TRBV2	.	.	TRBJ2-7	CASTRGAGAREQYF	TGTGCCAGCACCCGGGGGGCGGGGGCCCGCGAGCAGTACTTC